This T cell receptor (beta chain) was obtained from a study of shared clonotypes between healthy human individuals. Study outcomes and limitations: In contrast to clonotypes shared by all four donors, non-shared clonotypes had lower generation probabilities. Naive CD4 clonotypes overlapped across a few donors at 4.5% to 5.5%.

This CDR3 spans 13 amino acids. Between the trimmed V and J ends, which lost 5 bases and 5 bases, there was a span of 11 bases. CDR1 MRHNA and CDR2 SNTAGT come from the germline V gene. At the deep level, the assay was run. Authors' data handling: For the immunoSEQ data, sequences were junction-only without quality scores, so filtering differed. Assay used: immunoSEQ multiplex PCR; TCRdb lists only in-frame clones, some missing. From that table come the V and J calls and clone size; the DNA was used to work out D and trimming. This table holds about 100,000 clones, 65% to 75% found once. In regard to this clone: Its antigen remains unidentified.

The chain employs TRBV6-4 and TRBJ2-3; tentative D call: TRBD2 (6 bases). The sample comprised memory CD8+ T cells sorted from blood. The subset: CD45RO+ cells pooled with CCR7-negative TemRA cells. The sequence came from a woman aged 25 to 45 in good health. CDR3 in amino acids: CASSSGAGDTQYF. CDR3 nucleotide sequence: TGTGCCAGCAGTTCAGGAGCGGGAGATACGCAGTATTTT.